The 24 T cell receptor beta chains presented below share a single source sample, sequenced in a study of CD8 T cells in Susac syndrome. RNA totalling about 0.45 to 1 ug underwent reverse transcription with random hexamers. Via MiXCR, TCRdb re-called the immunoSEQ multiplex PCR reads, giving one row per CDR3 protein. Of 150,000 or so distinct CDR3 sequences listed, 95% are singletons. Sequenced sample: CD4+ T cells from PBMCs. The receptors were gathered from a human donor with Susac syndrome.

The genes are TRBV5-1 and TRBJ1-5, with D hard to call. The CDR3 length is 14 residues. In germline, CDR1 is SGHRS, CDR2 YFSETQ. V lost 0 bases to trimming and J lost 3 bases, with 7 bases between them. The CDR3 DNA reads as TGCGCCAGCAGCTTGGCTCCGGACAATCAGCCCCAGCATTTT. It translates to CASSLAPDNQPQHF.

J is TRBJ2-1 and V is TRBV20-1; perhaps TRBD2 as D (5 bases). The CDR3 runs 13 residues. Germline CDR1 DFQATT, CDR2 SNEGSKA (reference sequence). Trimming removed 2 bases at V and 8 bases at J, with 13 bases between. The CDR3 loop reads CSARREFNHEQFF. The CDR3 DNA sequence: TGCAGTGCTAGAAGGGAGTTTAACCATGAGCAGTTCTTC.

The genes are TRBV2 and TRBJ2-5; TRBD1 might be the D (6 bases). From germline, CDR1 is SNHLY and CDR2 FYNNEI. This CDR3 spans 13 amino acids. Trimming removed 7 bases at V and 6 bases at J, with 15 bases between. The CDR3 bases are TGTGCCAGCAATGAGGACAGAGAAAAGACCCAGTACTTC. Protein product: CASNEDREKTQYF.

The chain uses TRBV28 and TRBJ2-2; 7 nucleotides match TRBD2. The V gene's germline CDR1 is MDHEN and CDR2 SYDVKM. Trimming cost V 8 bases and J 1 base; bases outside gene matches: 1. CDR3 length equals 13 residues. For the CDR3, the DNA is TGTGCCAGCGGGGGGGTGAACACCGGGGAGCTGTTTTTT. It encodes CASGGVNTGELFF.

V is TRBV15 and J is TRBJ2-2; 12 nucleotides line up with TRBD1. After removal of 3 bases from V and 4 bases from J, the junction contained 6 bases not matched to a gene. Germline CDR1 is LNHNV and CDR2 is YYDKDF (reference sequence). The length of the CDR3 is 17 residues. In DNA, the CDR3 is TGTGCCACCAGCAGCCATGTGGGACAGGGGGCCACCGGGGAGCTGTTTTTT. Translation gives CATSSHVGQGATGELFF.

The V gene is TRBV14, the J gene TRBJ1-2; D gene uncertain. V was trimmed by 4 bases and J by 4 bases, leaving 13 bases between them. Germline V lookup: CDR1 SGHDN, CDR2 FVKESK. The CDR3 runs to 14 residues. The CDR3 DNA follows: TGTGCCAGCAGCCCCGTTGACATGGTCTATGGCTACACCTTC. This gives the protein CASSPVDMVYGYTF.

DNA for the CDR3: TGCGCCAGCAGCCCCGAGGGGACTAGCGGGGGGGGCGGGGAGCTGTTTTTT. Protein: CASSPEGTSGGGGELFF. The rearrangement links TRBV4-1 to TRBJ2-2, with 16 bases identical to TRBD2. The junction had 6 bases not matched to a gene; V was cut back by 4 bases and J by 7 bases. The CDR3 consists of 17 residues. Germline V CDR1 and CDR2: MGHRA, YSYEKL.

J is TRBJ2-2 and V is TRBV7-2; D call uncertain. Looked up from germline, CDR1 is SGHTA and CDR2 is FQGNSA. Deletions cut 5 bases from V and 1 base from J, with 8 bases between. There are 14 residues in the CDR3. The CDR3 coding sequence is TGTGCCAGCAGCAGGGTTTTGAACACCGGGGAGCTGTTTTTT. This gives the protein CASSRVLNTGELFF.

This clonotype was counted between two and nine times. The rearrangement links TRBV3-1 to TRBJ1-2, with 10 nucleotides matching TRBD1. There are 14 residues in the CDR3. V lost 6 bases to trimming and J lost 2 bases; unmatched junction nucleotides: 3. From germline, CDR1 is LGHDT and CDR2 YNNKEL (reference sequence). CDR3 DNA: TGTGCCAGCAGTTTGGACAGGGGGAACTATGGCTACACCTTC. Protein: CASSLDRGNYGYTF.

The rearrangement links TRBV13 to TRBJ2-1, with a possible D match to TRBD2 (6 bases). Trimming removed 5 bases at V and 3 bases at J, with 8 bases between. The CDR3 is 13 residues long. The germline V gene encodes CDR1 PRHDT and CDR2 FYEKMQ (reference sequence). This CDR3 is CASSPGDYNEQFF. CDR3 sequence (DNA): TGTGCCAGCAGCCCGGGAGACTACAATGAGCAGTTCTTC.

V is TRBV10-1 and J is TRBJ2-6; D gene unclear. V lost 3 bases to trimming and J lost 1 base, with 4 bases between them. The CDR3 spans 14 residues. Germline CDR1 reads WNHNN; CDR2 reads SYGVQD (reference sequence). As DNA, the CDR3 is TGCGCCAGCAGTGATCCTTCTGGGGCCAACGTCCTGACTTTC. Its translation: CASSDPSGANVLTF.

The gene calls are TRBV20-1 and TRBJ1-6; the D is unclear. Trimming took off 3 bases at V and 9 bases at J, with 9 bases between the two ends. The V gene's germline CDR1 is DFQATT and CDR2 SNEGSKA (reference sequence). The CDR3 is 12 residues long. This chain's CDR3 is CSASPAGSPLHF. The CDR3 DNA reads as TGCAGTGCTAGCCCCGCTGGTTCACCCCTCCACTTT.

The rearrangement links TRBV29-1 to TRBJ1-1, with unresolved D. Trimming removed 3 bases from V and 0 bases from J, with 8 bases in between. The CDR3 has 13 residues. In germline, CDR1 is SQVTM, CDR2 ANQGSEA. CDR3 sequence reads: CSVELRMNTEAFF. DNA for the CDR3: TGCAGCGTTGAGCTTCGAATGAACACTGAAGCTTTCTTT.

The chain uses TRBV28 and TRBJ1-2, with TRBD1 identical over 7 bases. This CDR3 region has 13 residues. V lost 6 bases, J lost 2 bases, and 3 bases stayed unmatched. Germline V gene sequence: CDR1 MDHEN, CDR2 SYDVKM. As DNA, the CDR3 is TGTGCCAGCAGGTCGGGACAGAACTATGGCTACACCTTC. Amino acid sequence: CASRSGQNYGYTF.

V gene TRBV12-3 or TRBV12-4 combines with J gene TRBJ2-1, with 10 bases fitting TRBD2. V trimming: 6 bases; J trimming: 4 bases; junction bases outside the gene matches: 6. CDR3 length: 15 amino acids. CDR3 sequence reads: CASSQTSGPYNEQFF. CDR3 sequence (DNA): TGTGCCAGCAGCCAGACTAGCGGGCCGTACAATGAGCAGTTCTTC.

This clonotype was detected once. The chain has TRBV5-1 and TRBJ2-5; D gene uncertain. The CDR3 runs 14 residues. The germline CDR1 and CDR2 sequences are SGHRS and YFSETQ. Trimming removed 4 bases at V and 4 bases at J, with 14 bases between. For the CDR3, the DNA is TGCGCCAGCAGCCCACTAATGTCTCGAGAGACCCAGTACTTC. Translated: CASSPLMSRETQYF.

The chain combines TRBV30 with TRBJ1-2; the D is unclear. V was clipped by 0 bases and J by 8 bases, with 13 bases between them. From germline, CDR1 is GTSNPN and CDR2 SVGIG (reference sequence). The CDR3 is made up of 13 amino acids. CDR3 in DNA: TGTGCCTGGAGTGTAAGGCTCGGAGGGGGCTACACCTTC. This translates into CAWSVRLGGGYTF.

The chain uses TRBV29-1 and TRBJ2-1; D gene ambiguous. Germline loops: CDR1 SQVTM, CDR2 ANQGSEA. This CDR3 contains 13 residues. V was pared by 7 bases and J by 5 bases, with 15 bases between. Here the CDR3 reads CSEHQGLNNEQFF. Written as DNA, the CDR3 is TGCAGCGAACATCAAGGCCTGAACAATGAGCAGTTCTTC.

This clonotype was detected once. The CDR3 sequence is CASSRPGGDETQYF. In DNA, the CDR3 is TGTGCCAGCAGCCGTCCCGGGGGGGACGAGACCCAGTACTTC. The chain has TRBV12-3 or TRBV12-4 and TRBJ2-5; 8 nucleotides align to TRBD2. The CDR3 loop spans 14 amino acids. J was trimmed by 5 bases and V by 6 bases; bases with no gene match: 8.

The CDR3 DNA reads as TGTGCCAGCAGCCAAGAGTGGGTCTGGAGCAATCAGCCCCAGCATTTT. Translating it yields CASSQEWVWSNQPQHF. This chain connects TRBV4-2 to TRBJ1-5; D unresolved. Germline-derived CDR1 and CDR2 are LGHNA and YNFKEQ. The V end was cut by 0 bases, the J end by 1 base, with 10 bases between. The CDR3 consists of 16 residues.

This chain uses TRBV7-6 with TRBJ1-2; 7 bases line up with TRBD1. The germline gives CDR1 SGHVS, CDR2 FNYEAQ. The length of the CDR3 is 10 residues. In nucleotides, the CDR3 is TGTGTTACAGGGGACTATGGCTACACCTTC. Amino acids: CVTGDYGYTF.

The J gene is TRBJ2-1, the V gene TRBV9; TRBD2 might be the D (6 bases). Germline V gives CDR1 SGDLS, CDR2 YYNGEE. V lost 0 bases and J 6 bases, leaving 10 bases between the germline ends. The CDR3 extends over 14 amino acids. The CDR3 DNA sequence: TGTGCCAGCAGCGTAGAACCTAGCGTCAATGAGCAGTTCTTC. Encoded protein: CASSVEPSVNEQFF.

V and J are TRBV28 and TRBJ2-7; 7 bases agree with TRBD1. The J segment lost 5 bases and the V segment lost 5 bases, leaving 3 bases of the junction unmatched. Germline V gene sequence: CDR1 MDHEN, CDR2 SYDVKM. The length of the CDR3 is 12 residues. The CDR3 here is CASSLGQDEQYF. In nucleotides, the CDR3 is TGTGCCAGCAGTCTCGGACAGGACGAGCAGTACTTC. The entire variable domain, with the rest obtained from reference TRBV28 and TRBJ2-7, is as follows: DVKVTQSSRYLVKRTGEKVFLECVQDMDHENMFWYRQDPGLGLRLIYFSYDVKMKEKGDIPEGYSVSREKKERFSLILESASTNQTSMYLCASSLGQDEQYFGPGTRLTVT.

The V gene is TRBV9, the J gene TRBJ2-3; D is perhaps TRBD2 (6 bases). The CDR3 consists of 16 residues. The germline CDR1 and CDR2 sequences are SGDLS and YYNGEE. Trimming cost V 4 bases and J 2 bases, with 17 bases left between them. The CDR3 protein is CASSSLGLAITDTQYF. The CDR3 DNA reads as TGTGCCAGCAGCTCCCTCGGGCTAGCGATCACAGATACGCAGTATTTT. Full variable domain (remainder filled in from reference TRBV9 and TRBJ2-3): DSGVTQTPKHLITATGQRVTLRCSPRSGDLSVYWYQQSLDQGLQFLIQYYNGEERAKGNILERFSAQQFPDLHSELNLSSLELGDSALYFCASSSLGLAITDTQYFGPGTRLTVL.